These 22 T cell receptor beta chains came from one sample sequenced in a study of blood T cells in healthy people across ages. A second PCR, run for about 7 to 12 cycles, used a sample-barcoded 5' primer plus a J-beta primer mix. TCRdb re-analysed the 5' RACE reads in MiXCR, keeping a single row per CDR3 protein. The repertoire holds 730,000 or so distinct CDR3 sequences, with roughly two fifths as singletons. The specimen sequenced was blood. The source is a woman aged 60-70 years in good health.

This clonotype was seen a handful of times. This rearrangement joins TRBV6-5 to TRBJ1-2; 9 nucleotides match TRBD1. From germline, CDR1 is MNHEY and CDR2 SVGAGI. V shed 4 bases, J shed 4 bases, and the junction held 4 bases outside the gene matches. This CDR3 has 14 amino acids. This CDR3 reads CASSLQGASYGYTF. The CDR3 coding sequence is TGTGCCAGCAGTTTACAGGGGGCAAGCTATGGCTACACCTTC.

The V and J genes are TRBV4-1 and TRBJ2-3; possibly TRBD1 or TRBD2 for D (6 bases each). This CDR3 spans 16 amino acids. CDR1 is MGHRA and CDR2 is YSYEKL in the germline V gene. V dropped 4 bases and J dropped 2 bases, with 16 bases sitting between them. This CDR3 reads CASSPSRGEPTDTQYF. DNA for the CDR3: TGCGCCAGCAGCCCCTCGAGGGGGGAACCCACAGATACGCAGTATTTT.

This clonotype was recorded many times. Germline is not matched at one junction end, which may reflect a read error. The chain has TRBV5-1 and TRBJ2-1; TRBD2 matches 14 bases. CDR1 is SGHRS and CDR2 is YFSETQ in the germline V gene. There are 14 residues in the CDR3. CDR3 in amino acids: CASSLGLAGVEQFF. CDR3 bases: TGTGCCAGCAGCTTGGGACTAGCGGGAGTTGAGCAGTTCTTC.

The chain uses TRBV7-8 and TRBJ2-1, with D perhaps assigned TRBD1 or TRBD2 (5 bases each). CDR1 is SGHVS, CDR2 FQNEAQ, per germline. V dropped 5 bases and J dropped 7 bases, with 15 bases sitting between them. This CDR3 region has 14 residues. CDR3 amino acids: CASSARDGQNEQFF. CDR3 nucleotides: TGTGCCAGCAGCGCCCGGGACGGTCAGAATGAGCAGTTCTTC.

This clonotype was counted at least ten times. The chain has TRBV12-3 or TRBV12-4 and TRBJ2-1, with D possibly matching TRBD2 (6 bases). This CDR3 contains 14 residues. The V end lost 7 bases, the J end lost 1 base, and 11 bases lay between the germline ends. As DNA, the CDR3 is TGTGCCAGCACCTCCGGGGGTTCCTACAATGAGCAGTTCTTC. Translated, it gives CASTSGGSYNEQFF.

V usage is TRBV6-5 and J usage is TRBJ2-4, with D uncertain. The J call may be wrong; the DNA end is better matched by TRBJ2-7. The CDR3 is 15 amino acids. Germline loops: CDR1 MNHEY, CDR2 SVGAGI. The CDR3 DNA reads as TGTGCCAGCAGTTACTCGGAGAACTTGGGCGACGAGCAGTACTTC. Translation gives CASSYSENLGDEQYF.

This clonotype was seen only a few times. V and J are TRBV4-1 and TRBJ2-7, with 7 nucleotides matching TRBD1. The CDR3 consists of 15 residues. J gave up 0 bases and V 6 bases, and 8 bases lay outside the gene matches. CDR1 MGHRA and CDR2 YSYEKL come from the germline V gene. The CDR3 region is CASSEQGLGSYEQYF. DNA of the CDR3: TGCGCCAGCAGTGAACAGGGGTTGGGCTCCTACGAGCAGTACTTC.

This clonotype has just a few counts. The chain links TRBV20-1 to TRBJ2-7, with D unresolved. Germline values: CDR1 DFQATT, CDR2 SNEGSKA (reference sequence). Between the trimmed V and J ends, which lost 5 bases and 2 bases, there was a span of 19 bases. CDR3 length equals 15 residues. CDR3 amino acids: CSADSLMLSTYEQYF. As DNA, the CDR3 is TGCAGTGCTGACTCTCTTATGCTTAGTACCTACGAGCAGTACTTC.

In DNA form, the CDR3 reads TGCAGCGTTGGAGTACTAGCGGGAACCAATGAGCAGTACTTC. It encodes CSVGVLAGTNEQYF. The chain links TRBV29-1 to TRBJ2-5, with 10 nucleotides matching TRBD2. The V and J ends lost 4 bases and 11 bases, in that order; junction bases with no gene match: 13. Germline V gene data show CDR1 as SQVTM and CDR2 as ANQGSEA. The CDR3 runs 14 residues. The whole variable domain, filled in from reference TRBV29-1 and TRBJ2-5, reads SAVISQKPSRDICQRGTSLTIQCQVDSQVTMMFWYRQQPGQSLTLIATANQGSEATYESGFVIDKFPISRPNLTFSTLTVSNMSPEDSSIYLCSVGVLAGTNEQYFGPGTRLLVL.

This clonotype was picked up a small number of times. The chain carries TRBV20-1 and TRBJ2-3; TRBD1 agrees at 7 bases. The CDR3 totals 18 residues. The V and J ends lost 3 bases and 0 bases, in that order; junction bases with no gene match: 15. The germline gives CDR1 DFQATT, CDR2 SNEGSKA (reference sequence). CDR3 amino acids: CSARVLPRTGSSTDTQYF. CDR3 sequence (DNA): TGCAGTGCTAGGGTCCTCCCAAGGACAGGATCTAGCACAGATACGCAGTATTTT.

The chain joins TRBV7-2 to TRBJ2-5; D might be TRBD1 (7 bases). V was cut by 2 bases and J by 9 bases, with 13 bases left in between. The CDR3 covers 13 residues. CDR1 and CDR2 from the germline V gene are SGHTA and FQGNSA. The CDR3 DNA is TGTGCCAGCAGCTTACAACCCAGGGGGGCCCAGTACTTC. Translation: CASSLQPRGAQYF.

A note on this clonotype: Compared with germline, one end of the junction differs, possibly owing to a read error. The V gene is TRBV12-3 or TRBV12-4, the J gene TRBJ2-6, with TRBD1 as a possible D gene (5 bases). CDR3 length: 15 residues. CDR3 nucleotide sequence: TGTGCCAGCACTTTGACGGCGGCTGGGGCCGACGTCCTGACTTTC. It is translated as CASTLTAAGADVLTF.

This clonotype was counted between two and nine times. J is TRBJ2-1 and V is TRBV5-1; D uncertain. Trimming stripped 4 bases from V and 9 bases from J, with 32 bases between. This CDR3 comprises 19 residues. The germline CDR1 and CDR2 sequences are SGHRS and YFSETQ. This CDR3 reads CASSSPTLTLTRTPTEQFF. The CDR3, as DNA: TGCGCCAGCAGCAGCCCCACCCTTACCCTCACCCGGACGCCTACTGAGCAGTTCTTC. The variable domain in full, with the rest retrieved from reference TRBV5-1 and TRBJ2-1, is KAGVTQTPRYLIKTRGQQVTLSCSPISGHRSVSWYQQTPGQGLQFLFEYFSETQRNKGNFPGRFSGRQFSNSRSEMNVSTLELGDSALYLCASSSPTLTLTRTPTEQFFGPGTRLTVL.

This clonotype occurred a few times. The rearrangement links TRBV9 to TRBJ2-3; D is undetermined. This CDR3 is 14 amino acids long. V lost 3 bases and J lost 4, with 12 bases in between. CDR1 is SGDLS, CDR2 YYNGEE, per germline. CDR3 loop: CASSGKVGPDTQYF. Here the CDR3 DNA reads TGTGCCAGCAGCGGGAAAGTTGGTCCAGATACGCAGTATTTT. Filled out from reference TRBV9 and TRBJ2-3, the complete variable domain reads DSGVTQTPKHLITATGQRVTLRCSPRSGDLSVYWYQQSLDQGLQFLIQYYNGEERAKGNILERFSAQQFPDLHSELNLSSLELGDSALYFCASSGKVGPDTQYFGPGTRLTVL.

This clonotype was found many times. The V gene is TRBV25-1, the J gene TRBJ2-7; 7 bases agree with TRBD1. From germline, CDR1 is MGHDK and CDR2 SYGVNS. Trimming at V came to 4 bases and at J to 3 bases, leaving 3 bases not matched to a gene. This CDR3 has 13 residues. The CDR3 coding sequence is TGTGCCAGCAGTGGACAGGGTTACTACGAGCAGTACTTC. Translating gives CASSGQGYYEQYF.

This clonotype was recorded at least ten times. CDR3 sequence (DNA): TGTGCCAGCAGCCCGACTAGCGGACTTCAAGAGACCCAGTACTTC. Its protein product is CASSPTSGLQETQYF. The chain is built from TRBV6-5 and TRBJ2-5; the match to TRBD2 covers 9 bases. V was clipped by 6 bases and J by 2 bases; unmatched bases: 7. CDR3 length: 15 residues. CDR1 MNHEY and CDR2 SVGAGI come from the germline V gene.

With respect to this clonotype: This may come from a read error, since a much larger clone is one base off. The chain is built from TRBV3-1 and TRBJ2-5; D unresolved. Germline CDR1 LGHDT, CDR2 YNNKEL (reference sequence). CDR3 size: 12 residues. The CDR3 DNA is TGTACCAGCAGCCAGGAACAAGAGACCCAGTACTTC. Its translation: CTSSQEQETQYF.

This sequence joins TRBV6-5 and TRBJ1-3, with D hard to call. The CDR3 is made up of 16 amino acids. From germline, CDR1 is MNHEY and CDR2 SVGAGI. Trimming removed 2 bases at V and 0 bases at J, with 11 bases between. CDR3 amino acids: CASSYRRPSSGNTIYF. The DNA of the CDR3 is TGTGCCAGCAGTTACCGCAGGCCTAGCTCTGGAAACACCATATATTTT.

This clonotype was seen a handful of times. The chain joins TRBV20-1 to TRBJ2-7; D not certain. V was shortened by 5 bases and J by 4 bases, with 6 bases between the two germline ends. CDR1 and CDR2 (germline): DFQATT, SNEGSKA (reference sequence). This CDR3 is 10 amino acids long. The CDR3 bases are TGCAGTGCTGAGTATTACGAGCAGTACTTC. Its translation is CSAEYYEQYF.

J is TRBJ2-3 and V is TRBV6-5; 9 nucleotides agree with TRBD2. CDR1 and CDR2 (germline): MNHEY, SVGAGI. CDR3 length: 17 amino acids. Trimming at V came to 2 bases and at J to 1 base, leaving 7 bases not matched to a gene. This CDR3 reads CASSYGRGGLGTDTQYF. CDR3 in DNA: TGTGCCAGCAGTTACGGGCGGGGGGGCCTTGGCACAGATACGCAGTATTTT.

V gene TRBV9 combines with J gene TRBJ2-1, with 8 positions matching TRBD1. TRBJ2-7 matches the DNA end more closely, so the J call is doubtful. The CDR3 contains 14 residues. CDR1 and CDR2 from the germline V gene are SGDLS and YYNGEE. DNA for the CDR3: TGTGCCAGCAGCGCAGGGGGCCAATACAATGAGCAGTACTTC. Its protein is CASSAGGQYNEQYF.

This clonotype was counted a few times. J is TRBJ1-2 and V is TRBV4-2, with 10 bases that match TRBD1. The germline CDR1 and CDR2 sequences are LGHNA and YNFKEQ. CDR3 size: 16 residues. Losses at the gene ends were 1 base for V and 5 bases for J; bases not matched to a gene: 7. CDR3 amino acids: CASSQARTGGVYGYTF. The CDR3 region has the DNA TGTGCCAGCAGCCAAGCCCGGACAGGGGGAGTGTATGGCTACACCTTC.